The 23 T cell receptor beta chains given below trace back to one sample, sequenced in a study of OX40 agonist ivuxolimab in advanced cancers. Generated by immunoSEQ multiplex PCR, the TCRdb table keeps only in-frame clones and is missing some. The data contain more than 40,000 clones, around four fifths of them singletons. Sequences were derived from CD4+ or CD8+ T cells sorted from blood, sampled in a trial of the OX40 agonist ivuxolimab. All receptors come from an adult with an advanced solid tumor such as melanoma, head and neck, liver or kidney cancer.

The chain combines TRBV5-6 with TRBJ1-1, with D possibly being TRBD1 (5 bases). The CDR3 length is 15 residues. V was clipped by 4 bases and J by 4 bases, with 17 bases between them. The germline gives CDR1 SGHDT, CDR2 YYEEEE. CDR3 protein: CASSPGGEGVTEAFF. Written as DNA, the CDR3 is TGTGCCAGCAGCCCCGGGGGGGAGGGAGTCACTGAAGCTTTCTTT.

The chain is built from TRBV2 and TRBJ2-1; no clear D. V gave up 2 bases and J gave up 8 bases, with 10 bases separating them. Germline loops: CDR1 SNHLY, CDR2 FYNNEI. The CDR3 is made up of 13 amino acids. The CDR3 region has the DNA TGTGCCAGCAGTGAATTGGATGGGGATGAGCAGTTCTTC. Translation gives CASSELDGDEQFF.

This chain connects TRBV9 to TRBJ2-7, with D possibly TRBD1 on 5 matching bases. V was clipped by 3 bases and J by 0 bases, with 13 bases between them. Germline lookup yields CDR1 SGDLS and CDR2 YYNGEE. The length of the CDR3 is 15 residues. CDR3 sequence: CASSGPDSFSYEQYF. Here the CDR3 DNA reads TGTGCCAGCAGCGGACCCGACAGTTTCTCCTACGAGCAGTACTTC.

The V call is TRBV27, the J call TRBJ2-1; D perhaps matches TRBD1 (7 bases). From germline, CDR1 is MNHEY and CDR2 SMNVEV (reference sequence). Trimming took off 3 bases at V and 9 bases at J, with 18 bases between the two ends. CDR3 length equals 15 residues. In DNA form, the CDR3 reads TGTGCCAGCAGTTTGGCGGGACAGTCAGCGGGTGAGCAGTTCTTC. It specifies CASSLAGQSAGEQFF.

This clone was recorded once. V gene TRBV28 combines with J gene TRBJ1-5, with 9 bases aligning to TRBD1. The junction had 4 bases not matched to a gene; V was cut back by 2 bases and J by 2 bases. CDR3 size: 16 residues. CDR1 and CDR2 (germline): MDHEN, SYDVKM. The CDR3 DNA reads as TGTGCCAGCAGTTTAGACAGGGGGGGAGGCAATCAGCCCCAGCATTTT. Translating it yields CASSLDRGGGNQPQHF.

This clone has more than one count but fewer than ten. The chain employs TRBV5-4 and TRBJ2-1; D is unclear. This CDR3 spans 12 amino acids. From germline, CDR1 is SGHNT and CDR2 YYREEE (reference sequence). Trimming removed 2 bases from V and 5 bases from J, with 5 bases in between. The CDR3 coding sequence is TGTGCCAGCAGCTTTTCGGACAATGAGCAGTTCTTC. Protein: CASSFSDNEQFF.

The V gene is TRBV19, the J gene TRBJ2-5; the D gene is possibly TRBD1 (5 bases). The CDR3 is 16 residues long. Germline V gives CDR1 LNHDA, CDR2 SQIVND (reference sequence). Trimming removed 5 bases from V and 3 bases from J, with 19 bases in between. The CDR3 loop reads CASSPRVIIGEETQYF. CDR3 DNA: TGTGCCAGTAGTCCCAGAGTTATAATAGGGGAAGAGACCCAGTACTTC.

This chain joins TRBV7-9 and TRBJ2-7, with 7 bases lining up with TRBD1. Germline V gives CDR1 SEHNR, CDR2 FQNEAQ (reference sequence). The CDR3 runs to 15 residues. V dropped 3 bases and J dropped 6; count of bases not matched to a gene: 11. Here the CDR3 DNA reads TGTGCCAGCAGCTTCATACAGGGGATGGTCGGCGAGCAGTACTTC. It specifies CASSFIQGMVGEQYF.

The chain combines TRBV28 with TRBJ2-1; D call uncertain. Trimming removed 4 bases from V and 1 base from J, with 8 bases in between. Germline V gene lookup returns CDR1 MDHEN and CDR2 SYDVKM. The CDR3 is 14 amino acids. CDR3 region: CASSYHGSYNEQFF. In DNA, the CDR3 is TGTGCCAGCAGTTATCACGGTTCCTACAATGAGCAGTTCTTC.

The chain joins TRBV10-2 to TRBJ2-1, with 10 positions matching TRBD2. From germline, CDR1 is WSHSY and CDR2 SAAADI. The CDR3 has 13 amino acids. The V and J ends lost 6 bases and 6 bases, in that order; junction bases with no gene match: 2. As DNA, the CDR3 is TGCGCCAGCAGCTGGACTAGCGGCAATGAGCAGTTCTTC. Translation: CASSWTSGNEQFF.

This chain joins TRBV29-1 and TRBJ2-5, with a weak D call TRBD1 (6 bases). From germline, CDR1 is SQVTM and CDR2 ANQGSEA. Trimming stripped 6 bases from V and 5 bases from J, with 16 bases between. The CDR3 is made up of 13 amino acids. CDR3 in DNA: TGCAGCGTCTCCAGGGGAGAGGCGGAGACCCAGTACTTC. Translating gives CSVSRGEAETQYF.

The chain combines TRBV28 with TRBJ1-4, with D unresolved. The CDR3 loop spans 13 amino acids. With 2 bases removed from V and 2 bases from J, the gap between germline ends came to 3 bases. Per the germline V gene, CDR1 is MDHEN and CDR2 is SYDVKM. The CDR3 loop reads CASSLATNEKLFF. The DNA for the CDR3 is TGTGCCAGCAGTTTAGCGACTAATGAAAAACTGTTTTTT. Filled out from reference TRBV28 and TRBJ1-4, the complete variable domain reads DVKVTQSSRYLVKRTGEKVFLECVQDMDHENMFWYRQDPGLGLRLIYFSYDVKMKEKGDIPEGYSVSREKKERFSLILESASTNQTSMYLCASSLATNEKLFFGSGTQLSVL.

J is TRBJ2-7 and V is TRBV21-1; the D segment call TRBD1 is taken from the table without a DNA check. TRBV21-1 is annotated as a pseudogene. CDR3 length: 13 residues. The chain's CDR3 is CASTRDRVYEQYF. CDR3 nucleotide sequence: TGTGCCAGCACCCGGGACAGGGTGTACGAGCAGTACTTC.

The chain employs TRBV19 and TRBJ2-7; D is perhaps TRBD1 or TRBD2 (8 bases each). This CDR3 has 14 residues. The germline V gene has CDR1 LNHDA and CDR2 SQIVND (reference sequence). V was trimmed by 11 bases and J by 2 bases, leaving 19 bases between them. In nucleotides, the CDR3 is TGTGCCTCTCGGGAGGGGACAGGTCCCTACGAGCAGTACTTC. Amino acids: CASREGTGPYEQYF.

The chain employs TRBV6-1 and TRBJ2-1; 9 nucleotides line up with TRBD1. The CDR3 sequence is 14 residues long. The V segment lost 3 bases and the J segment 7 bases; nucleotides outside the gene matches: 4. Germline CDR1 is MNHNS and CDR2 is SASEGT. CDR3 loop: CASSDGTGWNEQFF. In nucleotides, the CDR3 is TGTGCCAGCAGTGATGGGACAGGGTGGAATGAGCAGTTCTTC.

V usage is TRBV27 and J usage is TRBJ1-2; D possibly corresponds to TRBD1 (6 bases). The CDR3 contains 15 residues. Germline V lookup: CDR1 MNHEY, CDR2 SMNVEV (reference sequence). V was shortened by 8 bases and J by 0 bases, with 16 bases between the two germline ends. The CDR3, as DNA: TGTGCCAGCCGCCCTAGGGGGGGAGCTAACTATGGCTACACCTTC. The encoded protein is CASRPRGGANYGYTF.

In its sample, this clone was seen a few times. The rearrangement joins TRBV27 to TRBJ2-7; 10 bases are shared with TRBD2. Germline V gene data show CDR1 as MNHEY and CDR2 as SMNVEV (reference sequence). The CDR3 loop spans 15 amino acids. Trimming at V came to 5 bases and at J to 0 bases, leaving 4 bases not matched to a gene. The CDR3 region has the DNA TGTGCCAGCAGTGAAACTAGCGGGATCTCCTACGAGCAGTACTTC. It specifies CASSETSGISYEQYF.

The chain employs TRBV4-1 and TRBJ2-5, with 12 bases lining up with TRBD2. The J call is doubtful: the DNA matches TRBJ2-7 better. Germline CDR1 MGHRA, CDR2 YSYEKL. The CDR3 has 16 amino acids. CDR3 region: CASSQTSGGLSYEQYF. CDR3 bases: TGCGCCAGCAGCCAAACTAGCGGGGGGCTCTCCTACGAGCAGTACTTC.

This chain links TRBV29-1 with TRBJ2-1, with D uncertain. Per the germline V gene, CDR1 is SQVTM and CDR2 is ANQGSEA. Trimming pared 5 bases from V and 6 bases from J, leaving 5 bases between. The CDR3 is made up of 10 amino acids. DNA of the CDR3: TGCAGCGTTCGAAGCAATGAGCAGTTCTTC. Encoded protein: CSVRSNEQFF.

The chain uses TRBV29-1 and TRBJ1-1, with D hard to call. With 4 bases removed from V and 1 base from J, the gap between germline ends came to 7 bases. Germline CDR1 and CDR2: SQVTM and ANQGSEA. This CDR3 has 12 amino acids. The CDR3 region has the DNA TGCAGCGTTGTTCCAGGGAACACTGAAGCTTTCTTT. It encodes CSVVPGNTEAFF.

The chain's CDR3 is CASGPWGNEQFF. As DNA, the CDR3 is TGTGCTAGTGGGCCCTGGGGCAATGAGCAGTTCTTC. The V call is TRBV12-5, the J call TRBJ2-1; D remains unclear. The CDR3 consists of 12 residues. The germline V gene encodes CDR1 LGHNT and CDR2 FRNRAP. Trimming took off 6 bases at V and 6 bases at J, with 9 bases between the two ends.

The chain joins TRBV27 to TRBJ2-2; unclear D gene. Germline V gene data show CDR1 as MNHEY and CDR2 as SMNVEV (reference sequence). The CDR3 totals 12 residues. The V gene lost 6 bases and the J gene lost 4 bases, with 6 bases spanning the gap. The CDR3 nucleotides read TGTGCCAGCAGGGAAGGCACCGGGGAGCTGTTTTTT. Amino acid sequence: CASREGTGELFF.

This clone came up many times. The chain has TRBV9 and TRBJ1-4, with D possibly TRBD1 on 5 matching bases. Germline-derived CDR1 and CDR2 are SGDLS and YYNGEE. V lost 3 bases and J lost 5, with 17 bases in between. This CDR3 has 16 amino acids. CDR3 nucleotides: TGTGCCAGCAGCGCCCCATTAGGGACTGAGAATGAAAAACTGTTTTTT. It is translated as CASSAPLGTENEKLFF.